This TCR beta chain was retrieved from a study of control samples from healthy donors and cancer patients. The germline V and J ends were trimmed by 4 bases and 6 bases, with 20 bases remaining between them. CDR1 PRHDT and CDR2 FYEKMQ come from the germline V gene (reference sequence). This CDR3 is built from 16 residues. Method: immunoSEQ multiplex PCR; TCRdb's copy keeps in-frame clones and lacks some. Of about 96,000 clones listed, approximately 95% are singletons. V usage is TRBV13 and J usage is TRBJ2-3; the D gene is possibly TRBD1 (6 bases). Material for sequencing was blood. The source of this sequence is a man younger than 30 in good health. CDR3 in DNA: TGTGCCAGCAGCTCACTTACAGGGATTCGGTCCGATACGCAGTATTTT. It specifies CASSSLTGIRSDTQYF.